The T cell receptor beta chain described here comes from a study of blood T cells in healthy people across ages (dated by TCRdb to 2015 to 2017). Turning to the overall study: In model experiments, template switching captured roughly one uniquely barcoded TCR beta cDNA molecule for every two T cells. To track age-related changes in TCR beta repertoire diversity, the study relied on deep sequencing normalized with unique cDNA molecular identifiers. The donors were divided into four age groups: young (average roughly 15 years), middle-aged (about 40), aged (about 60) and long-lived (roughly 86). To avoid experimental bias, donors of different ages were spread randomly across the sequencing lanes. Using the same blood draw, the study looked at two additional independent replicas of 1 million unique cDNA reads for two donors, one aged 18 to 30 and the other aged 80 or older. The paper as a whole reports these results and caveats: The long-lived group showed more naive CD4+ T cells, fewer expanded clones and increased TCR diversity than the aged group, suggesting age selection. Donor CMV infection status was unknown, potentially confounding age-related changes in expanded clonotypes. Observed TCR beta diversity correlated strongly with the percentage of naive T cells measured by flow cytometry. Because profiling used bulk unsorted PBMCs, naive and antigen-experienced compartments could not be compared conclusively. As age increased, observed TCR beta diversity per million T cells dropped in a roughly linear way, and a significant reduction was already evident by age about 36. Total diversity estimates from one million sequenced T cells were considered lower bounds and underestimates.

In its sample, this clonotype was seen many times. The antigen it binds to is not known. The record has no base qualities; no much larger clone is one base away. From cysteine to phenylalanine, the CDR3 is 14 amino acids long. The DNA shown is the 42-base CDR3, in frame from base 1. Relative to germline, V is 0 bases shorter and J is 4 bases shorter, with 12 bases between their ends. CDR1 and CDR2, looked up from the germline V gene (reference sequence), are DFQATT and SNEGSKA. Systemically healthy Caucasian individuals from Russia, 35 to 50 in total and aged about 6 to 95 years, were included as donors. Around 10 milliliters of peripheral blood were collected from each donor into EDTA-treated Vacutainer tubes. PBMCs were isolated by Ficoll-Paque density-gradient centrifugation, with at least 6 million obtained per sample. Trizol reagent was used to extract total RNA from the PBMCs, yielding at least 5 micrograms per sample. Naive CD45RAhigh/CD27high T cell percentages were measured by flow cytometry on a PBMC aliquot from every donor.

The protocol used for the library was 5' RACE. TCRdb names Illumina HiSeq 2500 as the instrument used. The second PCR ran for roughly 6 to 11 cycles and used a J-beta primer mix along with a sample-barcoded 5' primer. A template-switch 5' adaptor carrying 12 random nucleotides introduced a unique molecular identifier onto each TCR beta cDNA molecule. Each sample yielded at least 2.5 million CDR3-containing paired-end reads. The Mint cDNA synthesis kit, primed by a TRBC-specific oligonucleotide, was used to synthesize first-strand cDNA from all RNA. All cDNA was treated with uracil-DNA glycosylase and then went through a first 18-cycle PCR with the universal primers M1SS and BC2_uni_R. The paper's data handling went like this. Each sample was normalized by randomly selecting 1 million high-quality reads, each carrying a distinct molecular identifier. Reads sharing molecular identifiers were discarded rather than binned into consensus sequences. CDR3 identification, clonotype clustering and error correction used MiTCR with a Q25 quality threshold and the strictest error-elimination algorithm. A nonparametric unseen species model with Euler transformation was used to estimate a lower bound on total TCR beta diversity. TCRdb cleaned the public reads at Q25 with fastp, built clones with MiXCR and kept in-frame beta chains. Identical CDR3 protein sequences are pooled into one entry, listed with their most common genes and DNA. The authors' filters were not applied to this entry. The sample table shows 650,000 to 700,000 distinct CDR3 sequences, and approximately 29% are seen once. 15% of the sample goes to the ten largest clones.

This TCR came from a woman of 80 years or more in good health. Donor details come from another sample of the same person, matched by shared clones. Rearrangement joined TRBV20-1 to TRBJ2-5, with TRBD1 perhaps the D gene, on 5 matching bases. Sequencing used blood. This receptor has the CDR3 CSAREHLGVETQYF. At the DNA level, the sequence is TGCAGTGCTAGAGAGCATTTAGGGGTAGAGACCCAGTACTTC.